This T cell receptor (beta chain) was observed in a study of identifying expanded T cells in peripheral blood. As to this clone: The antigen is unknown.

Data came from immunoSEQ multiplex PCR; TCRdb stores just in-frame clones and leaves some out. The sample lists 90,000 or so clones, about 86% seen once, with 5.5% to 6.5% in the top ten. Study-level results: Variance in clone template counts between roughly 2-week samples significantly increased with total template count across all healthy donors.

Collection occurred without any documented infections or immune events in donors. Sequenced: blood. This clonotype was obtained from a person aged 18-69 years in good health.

As DNA, the CDR3 is TGCGCCAGCAGCCAAGAGCACAGGAGATTCACTGAAGCTTTCTTT. It specifies CASSQEHRRFTEAFF. The chain joins TRBV4-3 to TRBJ1-1; maybe TRBD1 (5 bases). The CDR3 is 15 residues long. Germline V CDR1 and CDR2: LGHNA, YSLEER. Trimming removed 0 bases at V and 4 bases at J, with 12 bases between.